The rows below give T cell receptor beta chains drawn from one sample of a study of radiation and T cells in renal cell carcinoma. Produced via immunoSEQ multiplex PCR; TCRdb's table is partial and in-frame only. Among 130,000 or so clones, 70% to 90% were seen once, and the ten largest hold around 12%. This specimen was blood, taken from a patient whose treatment included radiotherapy and nephrectomy. Source of these receptors: a woman between 45 and 60 years old with renal cell carcinoma. The CDR3 runs from the conserved cysteine through the conserved F or W. A D gene is named only where the DNA matches it firmly. Clone size, where shown, is once, few, many, or a class for clones that have expanded.

CDR3aa	CDR3nt	d_gene	j_gene	v_gene	abundance
CASSKQDSLAKNIQYF	TGTGCCAGCAGCAAGCAGGACAGCCTAGCCAAAAACATTCAGTACTTC	NA	TRBJ2-4	TRBV5-6	NA
CASSPRGSYEQYF	TGTGCCAGCAGCCCCCGGGGTTCCTACGAGCAGTACTTC	NA	TRBJ2-7	TRBV21-1	NA
CASSLGGYNSPLHF	TGTGCCAGCAGCTTAGGAGGTTATAATTCACCCCTCCACTTT	NA	TRBJ1-6	TRBV7-2	NA
CASSEGNTGELFF	TGTGCCAGCAGTGAAGGGAACACCGGGGAGCTGTTTTTT	NA	TRBJ2-2	TRBV2	NA
CASSTQTNTEAFF	TGTGCCAGTAGTACCCAGACTAACACTGAAGCTTTCTTT	NA	TRBJ1-1	TRBV19	few
CASSPGTGGGETQYF	TGCGCCAGCAGCCCCGGGACAGGGGGAGGAGAGACCCAGTACTTC	TRBD1	TRBJ2-5	TRBV4-3	NA
CASSYRDRDNEQFF	TGTGCCAGTAGTTACCGGGACAGGGACAATGAGCAGTTCTTC	TRBD1	TRBJ2-1	TRBV19	NA
CASSERGGTGELFF	TGTGCCAGCAGTGAAAGGGGCGGGACCGGGGAGCTGTTTTTT	NA	TRBJ2-2	TRBV2	NA
CASSGSLGTGELFF	TGCGCCAGCAGCGGGTCTTTAGGGACCGGGGAGCTGTTTTTT	NA	TRBJ2-2	TRBV5-1	NA
CASSDPGQGMAYEQYF	TGTGCCAGCAGTGACCCCGGACAGGGAATGGCCTACGAGCAGTACTTC	TRBD1	TRBJ2-7	TRBV6-1	NA
CASSSSGGAHYNEQFF	TGTGCCAGCAGCTCTAGCGGGGGGGCCCACTACAATGAGCAGTTCTTC	TRBD2	TRBJ2-1	TRBV5-4	NA
CASSPPRLAGQVTYEQYF	TGTGCCAGCAGTCCGCCCCGTCTAGCGGGACAGGTGACCTACGAGCAGTACTTC	NA	TRBJ2-7	TRBV7-9	NA
CASRTGPNQPQHF	TGTGCCAGCAGGACAGGACCAAATCAGCCCCAGCATTTT	NA	TRBJ1-5	TRBV2	NA
CASSLATGTSGRYEQFF	TGTGCCAGCAGCTTAGCTACCGGGACTAGCGGTAGATATGAGCAGTTCTTC	TRBD2	TRBJ2-1	TRBV7-6	NA
CASRTAGTGDEKLFF	TGTGCCAGCAGAACGGCAGGGACAGGGGACGAAAAACTGTTTTTT	TRBD1	TRBJ1-4	TRBV6-5	once
CASSAQGSGEGDTQYF	TGTGCCAGCAGCGCGCAGGGTAGCGGGGAGGGGGATACGCAGTATTTT	TRBD2	TRBJ2-3	TRBV9	NA
CASSRLQETQYF	TGTGCCAGTAGTCGGTTACAAGAGACCCAGTACTTC	NA	TRBJ2-5	TRBV19	once
CASTKTMSTGADNEQFF	TGCGCCAGCACCAAAACGATGTCGACAGGGGCGGACAATGAGCAGTTCTTC	TRBD1	TRBJ2-1	TRBV5-1	NA
CASRMGGAQGTQYF	TGTGCCAGCAGAATGGGAGGGGCCCAGGGGACCCAGTACTTC	TRBD2	TRBJ2-5	TRBV7-2	NA
CASSYGQSNQPQHF	TGTGCCAGCAGTTACGGGCAAAGCAATCAGCCCCAGCATTTT	NA	TRBJ1-5	TRBV6-5	NA
CASRRGPGISTDTQYF	TGTGCCAGTAGAAGGGGTCCAGGGATTAGCACAGATACGCAGTATTTT	NA	TRBJ2-3	TRBV19	NA
CASSLTDRTRFGYEQYF	TGTGCCAGCAGTTTAACGGACAGGACGAGGTTTGGCTACGAGCAGTACTTC	TRBD1	TRBJ2-7	TRBV7-8	NA
CASSPFSYEQYF	TGTGCCAGCAGTCCATTCTCCTACGAGCAGTACTTC	NA	TRBJ2-7	TRBV7-8	once
CASSLGQGASNEQFF	TGTGCCAGCAGCTTAGGCCAGGGGGCCTCCAATGAGCAGTTCTTC	TRBD1	TRBJ2-1	TRBV7-3	NA
CASSQDEWGGKTQYF	TGTGCCAGCAGCCAAGACGAGTGGGGGGGTAAGACCCAGTACTTC	TRBD2	TRBJ2-5	TRBV14	NA
CASSLVGGGYTGELFF	TGTGCCAGCAGCTTAGTGGGCGGGGGGTACACCGGGGAGCTGTTTTTT	TRBD2	TRBJ2-2	TRBV11-2	NA
CASSQDGQLNEQYF	TGTGCCAGCAGCCAAGACGGGCAGCTAAACGAGCAGTACTTC	NA	TRBJ2-7	TRBV4-2	NA
CASSLSGEAFF	TGTGCCAGCAGCTTATCCGGTGAAGCTTTCTTT	NA	TRBJ1-1	TRBV7-9	NA
CASSPDRIANEKLFF	TGTGCCAGTAGCCCTGACAGGATTGCTAATGAAAAACTGTTTTTT	NA	TRBJ1-4	TRBV19	NA
CASSPLARSGNTIYF	TGTGCCAGCTCACCTCTCGCCCGCTCTGGAAACACCATATATTTT	NA	TRBJ1-3	TRBV18	NA
CASSLAGLRAEQYF	TGTGCCAGCAGCTTAGCGGGCCTGAGGGCCGAGCAGTACTTC	NA	TRBJ2-7	TRBV7-2	NA
CASSQGLAGGEETQYF	TGTGCCAGCAGCCAAGGACTAGCGGGGGGGGAAGAGACCCAGTACTTC	TRBD2	TRBJ2-5	TRBV4-2	NA
CANRDRENSPLHF	TGTGCCAACCGGGACAGGGAAAATTCACCCCTCCACTTT	TRBD1	TRBJ1-6	TRBV30	NA
CASSLNPTFSGNTIYF	TGTGCCAGCAGCTTGAACCCGACTTTCTCTGGAAACACCATATATTTT	NA	TRBJ1-3	TRBV7-2	NA
CASSPMTGYGNTIYF	TGTGCCAGCAGTCCCATGACAGGGTATGGAAACACCATATATTTT	TRBD1	TRBJ1-3	TRBV27	NA
CASRPDWTGELFF	TGTGCCAGCAGACCAGACTGGACCGGGGAGCTGTTTTTT	NA	TRBJ2-2	TRBV11-2	NA
CASSPGGWGTEAFF	TGTGCCAGCAGCCCGGGGGGCTGGGGCACTGAAGCTTTCTTT	NA	TRBJ1-1	TRBV5-4	NA
CASSFEGWGYGYTF	TGCGCCAGCAGCTTTGAGGGTTGGGGCTATGGCTACACCTTC	NA	TRBJ1-2	TRBV5-1	NA
CASRRDVGLYEQYF	TGTGCCAGCAGAAGGGACGTCGGACTCTACGAGCAGTACTTC	NA	TRBJ2-7	TRBV6-6	NA
CASSPRSGGYNEKLFF	TGTGCCAGCTCACCAAGAAGCGGGGGGTACAATGAAAAACTGTTTTTT	NA	TRBJ1-4	TRBV18	NA
CASSRAGGPYNEQFF	TGTGCCAGCTCTCGGGCCGGGGGACCCTACAATGAGCAGTTCTTC	NA	TRBJ2-1	TRBV18	NA
CASSKTDTVQPQHF	TGTGCCAGTAGTAAGACAGATACTGTTCAGCCCCAGCATTTT	NA	TRBJ1-5	TRBV19	NA
CASSQVLAGGASTDTQYF	TGTGCCAGCAGCCAAGTACTAGCGGGGGGGGCTAGCACAGATACGCAGTATTTT	TRBD2	TRBJ2-3	TRBV4-2	once
CASRLLTGGNEKLFF	TGCGCCAGCCGTTTACTTACAGGGGGTAATGAAAAACTGTTTTTT	TRBD1	TRBJ1-4	TRBV4-1	NA
CASCLGAAQPQHF	TGTGCCAGCTGCCTTGGGGCGGCTCAGCCCCAGCATTTT	NA	TRBJ1-5	TRBV6-1	once
CASSESSFGETQYF	TGCGCCAGCAGTGAGTCCTCTTTCGGGGAGACCCAGTACTTC	NA	TRBJ2-5	TRBV10-2	NA
CASSIPGGRDTEAFF	TGTGCCAGTAGTATTCCGGGGGGCAGGGACACTGAAGCTTTCTTT	NA	TRBJ1-1	TRBV19	NA
CAWTPPDRNTGELFF	TGTGCCTGGACCCCGCCGGACAGGAACACCGGGGAGCTGTTTTTT	NA	TRBJ2-2	TRBV30	NA
CASRPGAAGEAFF	TGCGCCAGCCGACCGGGAGCAGCCGGTGAAGCTTTCTTT	NA	TRBJ1-1	TRBV5-1	NA
CASSGQVNTGELFF	TGTGCCAGCAGTGGACAGGTGAACACCGGGGAGCTGTTTTTT	NA	TRBJ2-2	TRBV2	NA
CASSLDGLETQHF	TGTGCCAGCAGCTTAGACGGCCTCGAGACCCAGCATTTT	NA	TRBJ1-5	TRBV7-9	few
CASSKAKQEQFF	TGTGCCAGCAGCAAAGCGAAGCAAGAGCAGTTCTTC	NA	TRBJ2-1	TRBV21-1	NA
CASSDHGANRYTF	TGTGCCAGCAGTGACCACGGAGCCAACCGCTACACCTTC	NA	TRBJ1-2	TRBV25-1	NA
CASSLRPTNQPQHF	TGTGCCAGCAGCTTAAGGCCAACAAATCAGCCCCAGCATTTT	NA	TRBJ1-5	TRBV7-8	NA
CASSLELRDTEAFF	TGTGCCAGCAGCTTGGAACTGCGAGACACTGAAGCTTTCTTT	NA	TRBJ1-1	TRBV5-4	NA
CAWSLGGNADTQYF	TGTGCCTGGAGTTTAGGGGGCAACGCAGATACGCAGTATTTT	TRBD1	TRBJ2-3	TRBV30	NA
CASSLTARSYNSPLHF	TGTGCCAGCAGCTTAACGGCCCGCTCCTATAATTCACCCCTCCACTTT	NA	TRBJ1-6	TRBV7-3	NA
CASSQGYRVSSGNTIYF	TGTGCCAGCAGCCAAGGCTATCGAGTTAGCTCTGGAAACACCATATATTTT	NA	TRBJ1-3	TRBV4-2	NA
CASSPRGEATNEKLFF	TGTGCCAGCAGCCCTAGGGGAGAGGCAACTAATGAAAAACTGTTTTTT	NA	TRBJ1-4	TRBV7-9	few
CASSGLARGELFF	TGTGCCAGCAGTGGACTAGCTAGGGGGGAGCTGTTTTTT	TRBD2	TRBJ2-2	TRBV2	NA